This T cell receptor (beta chain) was recorded in a study of graft-versus-host responses after intestinal transplantation. The count of this clone is one. The antigen is undetermined. The CDR3 is 16 residues long. CDR1 SEHNR and CDR2 FQNEAQ come from the germline V gene (reference sequence). V lost 4 bases and J 4 bases, leaving 19 bases between the germline ends. Some clones are missing from TCRdb's copy, which holds only in-frame ones; the method was immunoSEQ multiplex PCR. The sample holds some 95,000 clones, 91% seen once. The gene calls are TRBV7-9 and TRBJ1-1; a possible D gene is TRBD1 (5 bases). Here the sequenced sample was unstimulated CD8+ T cells sorted from spleen or lymph node cells, taken before intestinal transplant. This sequence was found in a human donor who received an intestinal transplant. The CDR3 DNA reads TGTGCCAGCAGCTCCATTGGGGGGACCTCGGGCACTGAAGCTTTCTTT. Translating it yields CASSSIGGTSGTEAFF.